A selection of T cell receptor beta chains follows, all from one sample in a study of blood T cell repertoires in COVID-19. Profiled with immunoSEQ multiplex PCR; TCRdb holds only in-frame clones, not every one. The table includes tens of thousands of clones, roughly four fifths detected once. The sequenced sample was peripheral blood. The receptors come from a man aged 65 to 85 with acute or convalescent COVID-19. Each CDR3 is given with its conserved first and last residue. The D gene is left open where the match is weak. Only some rows state a clone size, as once, few, many or a class for expanded clones.

d_call | clone_size | j_call | v_call | cdr3_aa | cdr3_nt
TRBD1 | . | TRBJ1-2 | TRBV11-2 | CASSGPGTGRRGYTF | TGTGCCAGCAGCGGGCCCGGGACAGGGCGTAGGGGCTACACCTTC
. | . | TRBJ2-2 | TRBV7-9 | CASSLRGVVDGELFF | TGTGCCAGCAGCTTACGGGGAGTGGTGGACGGGGAGCTGTTTTTT
. | . | TRBJ1-4 | TRBV7-3 | CASRDSGNEKLFF | TGTGCCAGCAGGGACAGCGGTAATGAAAAACTGTTTTTT
. | once | TRBJ2-2 | TRBV7-2 | CASSLDGTAANTGELFF | TGTGCCAGCAGCTTAGACGGGACTGCGGCGAACACCGGGGAGCTGTTTTTT
TRBD1 | . | TRBJ1-1 | TRBV19 | CASSMGSGGRVDTEAFF | TGTGCCAGTAGTATGGGTTCAGGGGGCAGGGTCGACACTGAAGCTTTCTTT
. | . | TRBJ1-6 | TRBV3-1/TRBV3-2 | CASSQGARSLHF | TGTGCCAGCAGCCAAGGGGCGAGATCCCTCCACTTT
. | few | TRBJ2-7 | TRBV7-2 | CASSLVQGPYEQYF | TGTGCCAGCAGCTTGGTACAGGGTCCCTACGAGCAGTACTTC
. | few | TRBJ1-1 | TRBV10-1 | CASSEGGPPAEAFF | TGCGCCAGCAGTGAAGGGGGTCCGCCGGCTGAAGCTTTCTTT
TRBD1 | . | TRBJ1-3 | TRBV29-1 | CSVQRGQSSGNTIYF | TGCAGCGTTCAAAGGGGGCAGTCCTCTGGAAACACCATATATTTT
TRBD1 | . | TRBJ2-5 | TRBV15 | CATSPYGTVQETQYF | TGTGCCACCAGCCCGTATGGGACAGTCCAAGAGACCCAGTACTTC
. | . | TRBJ2-3 | TRBV5-1 | CASSIGDSQDTQYF | TGCGCCAGCAGTATCGGGGACTCCCAAGATACGCAGTATTTT
TRBD2 | . | TRBJ2-1 | TRBV5-4 | CASSLEGTSVNEQFF | TGTGCCAGCAGCTTGGAGGGGACTAGCGTCAATGAGCAGTTCTTC
TRBD1 | . | TRBJ1-2 | TRBV5-1 | CASSSLQGNYGYTF | TGCGCCAGCAGCTCATTACAGGGGAACTATGGCTACACCTTC
. | few | TRBJ2-1 | TRBV6-1 | CASSVRPQGPDYNEQFF | TGTGCCAGCAGTGTCCGACCCCAGGGGCCCGATTACAATGAGCAGTTCTTC
TRBD2 | . | TRBJ2-7 | TRBV7-8 | CASSSWGGAGEQYF | TGTGCCAGCAGCTCTTGGGGGGGAGCAGGGGAGCAGTACTTC
. | . | TRBJ2-6 | TRBV5-1 | CASRPGPSSGANVLTF | TGCGCCAGCAGACCAGGGCCGAGCTCTGGGGCCAACGTCCTGACTTTC
. | . | TRBJ2-1 | TRBV11-3 | CASSPQGLSNEQFF | TGTGCCAGCAGCCCCCAGGGACTGAGCAATGAGCAGTTCTTC
TRBD2 | once | TRBJ2-1 | TRBV7-9 | CASSLEGGRNEQFF | TGTGCCAGCAGCTTGGAGGGAGGGCGCAATGAGCAGTTCTTC
TRBD2 | . | TRBJ2-3 | TRBV29-1 | CSVPSGSGTDTQYF | TGCAGCGTCCCTAGCGGGAGTGGCACAGATACGCAGTATTTT
TRBD1 | . | TRBJ2-7 | TRBV6-5 | CASSYSTGGYEQYF | TGTGCCAGCAGTTACTCGACAGGGGGCTATGAGCAGTACTTC
. | . | TRBJ2-3 | TRBV28 | CASSSPSVGTDTQYF | TGTGCCAGCAGTTCGCCCTCTGTAGGCACAGATACGCAGTATTTT
. | few | TRBJ2-1 | TRBV25-1 | CASSWAIGANEQFF | TGTGCCAGCAGTTGGGCCATAGGGGCCAATGAGCAGTTCTTC
TRBD1 | . | TRBJ1-4 | TRBV4-1 | CASSQGDREVNEKLFF | TGCGCCAGCAGCCAAGGAGACAGGGAGGTTAATGAAAAACTGTTTTTT
. | . | TRBJ2-1 | TRBV5-1 | CASSFRLELSSYNEQFF | TGCGCCAGCAGCTTTCGGCTAGAACTAAGCTCCTACAATGAGCAGTTCTTC
TRBD1 | few | TRBJ1-5 | TRBV10-3 | CAISAGQQLSNQPQHF | TGTGCCATCAGTGCGGGACAGCAACTTAGCAATCAGCCCCAGCATTTT
. | . | TRBJ1-5 | TRBV5-8 | CASSFERGGNQPQHF | TGTGCCAGCAGCTTTGAACGGGGTGGCAATCAGCCCCAGCATTTT
TRBD1 | . | TRBJ1-3 | TRBV28 | CASSSDFDRGLGNTIYF | TGTGCCAGCAGTTCGGATTTTGACAGGGGGCTTGGAAACACCATATATTTT
. | . | TRBJ2-2 | TRBV29-1 | CSASRNTGELFF | TGCAGCGCTTCGAGGAACACCGGGGAGCTGTTTTTT
TRBD1 | . | TRBJ1-1 | TRBV5-1 | CASSFTGGATEAFF | TGCGCCAGCAGCTTCACAGGGGGGGCCACTGAAGCTTTCTTT
. | . | TRBJ2-2 | TRBV4-1 | CASSQDSRGPEGELFF | TGCGCCAGCAGCCAAGATTCCCGTGGCCCGGAGGGGGAGCTGTTTTTT
TRBD1 | . | TRBJ1-1 | TRBV9 | CASSRTGVNTEAFF | TGTGCCAGCAGCCGGACAGGGGTGAACACTGAAGCTTTCTTT
TRBD1 | . | TRBJ2-3 | TRBV4-1 | CASSQGTGKDTQYF | TGCGCCAGCAGCCAAGGGACAGGGAAAGATACGCAGTATTTT
TRBD2 | . | TRBJ2-7 | TRBV5-4 | CASSLVVSGAYEQYF | TGTGCCAGCAGCTTGGTTGTTAGCGGGGCCTACGAGCAGTACTTC
TRBD1 | . | TRBJ2-2 | TRBV4-1 | CASSSGQGWGTGELFF | TGCGCCAGCAGCTCGGGACAGGGATGGGGCACCGGGGAGCTGTTTTTT
. | once | TRBJ2-1 | TRBV7-9 | CASSLLLGTRYEQFF | TGTGCCAGCAGCCTTCTCCTGGGGACAAGGTATGAGCAGTTCTTC
. | few | TRBJ1-1 | TRBV11-2 | CASRFGWAGWDSEAFF | TGTGCCAGCAGATTCGGCTGGGCGGGGTGGGACTCTGAAGCTTTCTTT
. | . | TRBJ1-1 | TRBV7-9 | CASSFRGNLNTEAFF | TGTGCCAGCAGCTTCCGGGGGAACTTGAACACTGAAGCTTTCTTT
TRBD1 | few | TRBJ1-5 | TRBV19 | CASSWGQGNNQPQHF | TGTGCCAGTAGCTGGGGACAGGGGAACAATCAGCCCCAGCATTTT
. | . | TRBJ1-4 | TRBV4-3 | CASSQNPPIGGYEKLFF | TGCGCCAGCAGCCAAAACCCGCCCATTGGCGGTTATGAAAAACTGTTTTTT
TRBD2 | . | TRBJ2-3 | TRBV6-5 | CASKDSGIFTDTQYF | TGTGCCAGCAAGGATAGCGGGATATTCACAGATACGCAGTATTTT
. | . | TRBJ2-7 | TRBV28 | CASRRGQLYEQYF | TGTGCCAGCAGGAGAGGGCAGCTTTACGAGCAGTACTTC
TRBD1 | . | TRBJ2-1 | TRBV7-3 | CASSSGTEVNEQFF | TGTGCCAGCAGTTCCGGGACAGAGGTAAATGAGCAGTTCTTC
TRBD1 | . | TRBJ2-7 | TRBV28 | CASRGTVPGYEQYF | TGTGCCAGCAGGGGGACAGTGCCCGGGTACGAGCAGTACTTC
. | few | TRBJ1-1 | TRBV15 | CATSIQENTEAFF | TGTGCCACCAGCATCCAGGAAAACACTGAAGCTTTCTTT
TRBD1 | few | TRBJ1-1 | TRBV7-9 | CASSWTGNTEAFF | TGTGCCAGCAGCTGGACAGGGAACACTGAAGCTTTCTTT
. | few | TRBJ2-1 | TRBV5-6 | CASSLAPQDYNEQFF | TGTGCCAGCAGCTTGGCCCCTCAGGACTACAATGAGCAGTTCTTC